This TCR beta chain was documented in a study of blood T cell repertoires in COVID-19. Study in general: COVID-19 samples collected from the United States, Italy and Spain covered acute and convalescent phases. T cells, B-cell-depleted T cells, or PBMCs supplied cDNA or gDNA.

Only in-frame clones appear in the TCRdb table, and some are missing; sequencing was by immunoSEQ multiplex PCR. Here the sample spans more than 75,000 clones, 80% to 90% being singletons. J gave up 0 bases and V 0 bases, and 3 bases lay outside the gene matches. The germline CDR1 and CDR2 sequences are SGDLS and YYNGEE. The CDR3 totals 15 residues. Sequenced input: peripheral blood. This sequence originates from an elderly man with active or convalescent COVID-19. The chain recombines TRBV9 with TRBJ2-7; 7 bases are shared with TRBD1. The CDR3 DNA is TGTGCCAGCAGCGTAGGGGGGACAGCCTCCTACGAGCAGTACTTC. Protein: CASSVGGTASYEQYF.